The T cell receptor (beta chain) under discussion was sequenced for a study of regulatory T cells in long-lasting Graves disease. Study background: The antithyroid drugs taken by newly diagnosed Graves' patients had been used for under 3 months.

In building TCR beta libraries, iRepertoire HTBI primers were used together with Arm-PCR of CDR3 regions. TCRdb re-derived calls from the multiplex PCR reads in MiXCR, one entry per CDR3 protein. The profile shows over 350,000 distinct CDR3 sequences, 15% of them singletons. Regarding time point: newly diagnosed GD, antithyroid drugs for less than 3 months. With RNA extracted from PBMCs as input, the TCR library was made. Doctors identified Graves' disease using the American Thyroid Association guidelines. This clonotype was seen only a few times. A much more abundant neighbour one base away suggests this may be a read error. V was trimmed by 6 bases and J by 4 bases, leaving 16 bases between them. The CDR3 consists of 15 residues. Germline lookup yields CDR1 SNHLY and CDR2 FYNNEI. The same sample was also used in a study of T cells in Graves' hyperthyroidism and ophthalmopathy. That investigation notes: Pregnant or lactating patients were excluded, as were those with uncontrolled infection or other autoimmune disease.

Specimen: peripheral blood mononuclear cells (PBMCs), collected at new diagnosis, from a patient treated with antithyroid drugs. This sequence was found in a woman aged 40 to 50 with Graves disease. V gene TRBV2 combines with J gene TRBJ1-5; D remains unclear. The CDR3 sequence: CASRGGMGINQPQHF. CDR3 coding DNA: TGTGCCAGCAGGGGTGGCATGGGGATAAATCAGCCCCAGCATTTT.